These 22 T cell receptor beta chains came from one sample sequenced in a study of PD-L1 blockade in urothelial cancer. Repertoires were generated with immunoSEQ multiplex PCR, while TCRdb's copy carries only in-frame clones and drops some. The sample contains tens of thousands of clones, approximately 79% of which appear only once. Indicated time point: pretreatment peripheral blood. The source material was PBMCs, sampled around atezolizumab (anti-PD-L1) treatment. These receptor sequences come from a man in his sixties or seventies with urothelial cancer.

The chain recombines TRBV28 with TRBJ1-2, with D perhaps matching TRBD1 (5 bases). The CDR3 is 12 residues long. Germline V gene lookup returns CDR1 MDHEN and CDR2 SYDVKM. V was trimmed by 8 bases and J by 2 bases, leaving 9 bases between them. CDR3 DNA: TGTGCCAGCTCCGACAGAAACTATGGCTACACCTTC. Protein product: CASSDRNYGYTF.

The J gene is TRBJ1-5, the V gene TRBV28, with 8 bases matching TRBD1. CDR3 length equals 12 residues. CDR1 and CDR2 from the germline V gene are MDHEN and SYDVKM. J gave up 7 bases and V 7 bases, and 3 bases lay outside the gene matches. The CDR3 sequence is CASTRGQQPQHF. DNA for the CDR3: TGTGCCAGCACCAGGGGGCAGCAGCCCCAGCATTTT.

V gene TRBV21-1 combines with J gene TRBJ2-1; the D segment call TRBD2 is taken from the table without a DNA check. TRBV21-1 corresponds to a pseudogene. The CDR3 contains 18 residues. CDR3 loop: CASSLSRGREVTYNEQFF. CDR3 nucleotides: TGTGCCAGCAGCTTAAGCCGGGGGCGGGAGGTTACCTACAATGAGCAGTTCTTC.

Points on this clone: Within the sample, other DNA sequences also encode this same CDR3. V usage is TRBV7-6 and J usage is TRBJ1-2, with a weak D call TRBD1 (6 bases). V was pared by 4 bases and J by 4 bases, with 16 bases between. This CDR3 has 15 amino acids. Germline loops: CDR1 SGHVS, CDR2 FNYEAQ. The CDR3 region has the DNA TGTGCCAGCAGCTCAAAAGGGGGATACGGCTATGGCTACACCTTC. Protein sequence: CASSSKGGYGYGYTF.

This clone was counted between two and nine times. The chain employs TRBV7-9 and TRBJ1-3; tentatively, D is TRBD1 (6 bases). V was trimmed by 5 bases and J by 0 bases, leaving 11 bases between them. The germline V gene encodes CDR1 SEHNR and CDR2 FQNEAQ (reference sequence). The CDR3 covers 15 residues. The CDR3 region is CASSPRTDSGNTIYF. CDR3 nucleotides: TGTGCCAGCAGCCCCAGGACAGACTCTGGAAACACCATATATTTT.

This clone has a count of ten or more. V usage is TRBV6-6 and J usage is TRBJ2-3, with 8 positions matching TRBD2. Germline lookup yields CDR1 MNHNY and CDR2 SVGAGI (reference sequence). The CDR3 is 16 residues long. The trim removed 5 bases at V and 1 base at J, leaving 8 bases unmatched. The CDR3, as DNA: TGTGCCAGCAGTGCCGCCAGCGGGAGTGGCACAGATACGCAGTATTTT. It yields the protein CASSAASGSGTDTQYF.

The gene calls are TRBV6-1 and TRBJ1-1, with D hard to call. V shed 3 bases and J shed 0 bases, with 8 bases lying between them. Germline V gives CDR1 MNHNS, CDR2 SASEGT. The CDR3 extends over 14 amino acids. The CDR3 is CASSDLLLNTEAFF. In DNA, the CDR3 is TGTGCCAGCAGTGACTTACTTTTGAACACTGAAGCTTTCTTT.

V usage is TRBV19 and J usage is TRBJ2-3, with 8 bases matching TRBD2. Germline trimming cut 0 bases from V and 1 base from J; bases unmatched to any gene: 0. The CDR3 spans 15 residues. Looked up from germline, CDR1 is LNHDA and CDR2 is SQIVND (reference sequence). In nucleotides, the CDR3 is TGTGCCAGTAGTATAGAGCGGGAGGGCACAGATACGCAGTATTTT. Protein product: CASSIEREGTDTQYF.

The rearrangement joins TRBV19 to TRBJ2-6; D remains ambiguous. CDR1 and CDR2 (germline): LNHDA, SQIVND (reference sequence). Deletions cut 8 bases from V and 0 bases from J, with 8 bases between. The CDR3 is made up of 14 amino acids. Here the CDR3 DNA reads TGTGCCAGTTCCCCGAGCTCTGGGGCCAACGTCCTGACTTTC. This sequence encodes CASSPSSGANVLTF.

This chain connects TRBV28 to TRBJ1-5, with 10 bases that match TRBD1. The V gene end was trimmed by 3 bases and the J gene end by 7 bases; junction bases not matched to a gene: 6. CDR3 length equals 15 residues. Germline V lookup: CDR1 MDHEN, CDR2 SYDVKM. CDR3 DNA sequence: TGTGCCAGCAGTTTTCGGGACAGGGGACGGCAGCCCCAGCATTTT. Amino acids: CASSFRDRGRQPQHF.

The V and J genes are TRBV5-4 and TRBJ2-3; no clear D gene. Germline V CDR1 and CDR2: SGHNT, YYREEE (reference sequence). The CDR3 loop spans 13 amino acids. V was cut by 5 bases and J by 4 bases, with 11 bases left in between. The CDR3 nucleotides read TGTGCCAGCAGTATGGTCGGAGCAGATACGCAGTATTTT. Translation: CASSMVGADTQYF.

This chain uses TRBV6-5 with TRBJ2-4, with 7 positions matching TRBD1. The CDR3 is made up of 16 amino acids. Germline-derived CDR1 and CDR2 are MNHEY and SVGAGI. V shed 2 bases and J 16 bases; nucleotides not matched to a gene: 20. CDR3 sequence: CASSYPSSDRPRSSYF. The CDR3 DNA sequence: TGTGCCAGCAGTTACCCGTCCTCGGACAGGCCAAGATCCTCCTACTTC.

The J gene is TRBJ2-3, the V gene TRBV4-1; weak D call: TRBD1 (5 bases). The CDR3 has 16 residues. The V and J ends lost 1 base and 2 bases respectively, with 13 bases between them. Per germline, CDR1 MGHRA and CDR2 YSYEKL. The CDR3 loop reads CASSQANLGLTDTQYF. Here the CDR3 DNA reads TGCGCCAGCAGCCAAGCTAATTTGGGGCTCACAGATACGCAGTATTTT.

This chain joins TRBV5-1 and TRBJ2-7, with D possibly being TRBD1 (6 bases). CDR1 and CDR2 (germline): SGHRS, YFSETQ. The V end was cut by 2 bases, the J end by 3 bases, with 15 bases between. The CDR3 runs to 15 residues. DNA for the CDR3: TGCGCCAGCAGCTTTTCCGGCGAGGGGGTCTACGAGCAGTACTTC. It specifies CASSFSGEGVYEQYF.

The V gene is TRBV7-2, the J gene TRBJ1-1; the D is unclear. Trimming shortened V by 1 base and J by 7 bases, and 13 bases separated the two germline ends. The CDR3 is 14 residues long. The germline gives CDR1 SGHTA, CDR2 FQGNSA. The CDR3 DNA reads as TGTGCCAGCAGCTTAGTGATACAGATCTTTGAAGCTTTCTTT. Amino acids: CASSLVIQIFEAFF.

V usage is TRBV30 and J usage is TRBJ1-2; D gene uncertain. The V gene lost 0 bases and the J gene lost 8 bases, with 16 bases spanning the gap. This CDR3 has 14 residues. Germline-derived CDR1 and CDR2 are GTSNPN and SVGIG (reference sequence). In DNA form, the CDR3 reads TGTGCCTGGAGTGTAGGCCTCGTCGAGGGAGGCTACACCTTC. Translating gives CAWSVGLVEGGYTF.

J is TRBJ2-2 and V is TRBV9; TRBD1 matches at 7 bases. This CDR3 is 14 amino acids long. The trim removed 0 bases at V and 5 bases at J, leaving 1 base unmatched. Per the germline V gene, CDR1 is SGDLS and CDR2 is YYNGEE. This CDR3 reads CASSVAQGTGELFF. CDR3 DNA: TGTGCCAGCAGCGTAGCACAGGGGACCGGGGAGCTGTTTTTT.

This clone was recorded a few times. This chain uses TRBV18 with TRBJ2-2, with D possibly TRBD1 on 5 matching bases. The CDR3 length is 16 residues. Trimming shortened V by 0 bases and J by 5 bases, and 13 bases separated the two germline ends. Germline V CDR1 and CDR2: KGHSH, LQKENI. In nucleotides, the CDR3 is TGTGCCAGCTCACCACCTACTGGGGCGGAAACCGGGGAGCTGTTTTTT. Translation: CASSPPTGAETGELFF.

The gene calls are TRBV2 and TRBJ1-4, with a tentative D call TRBD1 (6 bases). The V and J ends lost 8 bases and 7 bases respectively, with 20 bases between them. The CDR3 covers 15 residues. The germline gives CDR1 SNHLY, CDR2 FYNNEI. The CDR3, as DNA: TGTGCCAGCGTAGACAGGCCTACCCGCTCTGAAAAACTGTTTTTT. It translates to CASVDRPTRSEKLFF.

The V gene is TRBV6-1, the J gene TRBJ2-7; 10 bases align to TRBD2. CDR1 is MNHNS, CDR2 SASEGT, per germline. This CDR3 comprises 17 residues. With V trimmed by 0 bases and J by 1 base, 6 bases remained unmatched. The chain's CDR3 is CASSEAGRTSGSYEQYF. DNA for the CDR3: TGTGCCAGCAGTGAAGCGGGCCGGACTAGCGGATCCTACGAGCAGTACTTC.

The rearrangement joins TRBV10-3 to TRBJ2-7; perhaps TRBD2 as D (5 bases). V lost 6 bases and J lost 5, with 8 bases in between. There are 11 residues in the CDR3. The germline V gene encodes CDR1 ENHRY and CDR2 SYGVKD. CDR3 amino acids: CAIRSRDEQYF. The CDR3 DNA follows: TGTGCCATCAGGTCGCGGGACGAGCAGTACTTC.

The chain employs TRBV19 and TRBJ1-2; the match to TRBD1 covers 10 bases. This CDR3 region has 16 residues. CDR1 LNHDA and CDR2 SQIVND come from the germline V gene (reference sequence). V gave up 6 bases and J gave up 6 bases; unmatched junction bases: 13. The CDR3 region has the DNA TGTGCCAGTAGCACAATAAGGGGACAGGGGCAGGATGGCTACACCTTC. Translation: CASSTIRGQGQDGYTF.